The 14 T cell receptor beta chains in this list originate from one sample, sequenced in a study of blood T cell repertoires in COVID-19. Here immunoSEQ multiplex PCR was the method, and the copy in TCRdb shows in-frame clones only, minus some. Here the sample spans 90,000 to 100,000 clones, roughly 90% being singletons. Sequenced input: peripheral blood. All receptors come from a man in his sixties with COVID-19, enrolled during active disease.

The rearrangement uses TRBV6-5 and TRBJ2-7, with 8 positions matching TRBD2. Trimming took 2 bases from V and 2 from J; bases not matched to a gene: 5. CDR3 length equals 15 residues. Looked up from germline, CDR1 is MNHEY and CDR2 is SVGAGI. The CDR3 protein is CASSYTRGEPYEQYF. In DNA, the CDR3 is TGTGCCAGCAGTTACACGCGGGGGGAACCCTACGAGCAGTACTTC.

The J gene is TRBJ1-5, the V gene TRBV21-1; TRBD1, as called in the table, went unchecked against the DNA. TRBV21-1 is a pseudogene locus. CDR3 size: 14 residues. CDR3 nucleotides: TGTGCCAGCAGCAATCAGGGTTGCAATCAGCCCCAGCATTTT. Translation: CASSNQGCNQPQHF.

J is TRBJ1-5 and V is TRBV16, with 8 bases identical to TRBD1. The J segment lost 3 bases and the V segment lost 3 bases, leaving 4 bases of the junction unmatched. The CDR3 runs to 15 residues. Germline V gene data show CDR1 as KGHSY and CDR2 as FQNENV. CDR3 sequence: CASSQGQALNQPQHF. The CDR3 DNA reads TGTGCCAGCAGCCAGGGACAGGCCCTCAATCAGCCCCAGCATTTT.

V gene TRBV11-1 combines with J gene TRBJ2-5; 9 nucleotides match TRBD1. Germline V gene lookup returns CDR1 SGHAT and CDR2 FQDESV (reference sequence). The junction had 12 bases not matched to a gene; V was cut back by 0 bases and J by 4 bases. This CDR3 is 18 amino acids long. The CDR3 region has the DNA TGTGCCAGCAGCTTAGCTACCGGGACAGGGCGCTTCCGAGAGACCCAGTACTTC. Translation: CASSLATGTGRFRETQYF.

J is TRBJ2-5 and V is TRBV5-4, with a possible D match to TRBD1 (6 bases). The length of the CDR3 is 11 residues. Germline CDR1 is SGHNT and CDR2 is YYREEE (reference sequence). Trimming took off 3 bases at V and 10 bases at J, with 10 bases between the two ends. The CDR3: CASSSTGIQYF. CDR3 bases: TGTGCCAGCAGCTCAACAGGGATCCAGTACTTC. The variable domain in full, completed from reference TRBV5-4 and TRBJ2-5, reads ETGVTQSPTHLIKTRGQQVTLRCSSQSGHNTVSWYQQALGQGPQFIFQYYREEENGRGNFPPRFSGLQFPNYSSELNVNALELDDSALYLCASSSTGIQYFGPGTRLLVL.

J is TRBJ2-5 and V is TRBV29-1; 10 bases line up with TRBD1. The trim removed 6 bases at V and 4 bases at J, leaving 5 bases unmatched. Germline V gene lookup returns CDR1 SQVTM and CDR2 ANQGSEA. The CDR3 has 13 residues. CDR3 bases: TGCAGCGTGACGACAGGGGGCACAGAGACCCAGTACTTC. This gives the protein CSVTTGGTETQYF.

This clone has more than one count but fewer than ten. V usage is TRBV20-1 and J usage is TRBJ2-2, with TRBD1 as a possible D gene (6 bases). V lost 3 bases to trimming and J lost 1 base, with 12 bases between them. Per germline, CDR1 DFQATT and CDR2 SNEGSKA (reference sequence). This CDR3 spans 15 amino acids. The CDR3 reads CSASLGTMNTGELFF. The CDR3 bases are TGCAGTGCTAGTCTTGGGACAATGAACACCGGGGAGCTGTTTTTT.

V and J are TRBV19 and TRBJ1-6, with D perhaps matching TRBD1 (5 bases). In germline, CDR1 is LNHDA, CDR2 SQIVND (reference sequence). The CDR3 spans 13 residues. The V end was cut by 5 bases, the J end by 7 bases, with 9 bases between. CDR3 sequence reads: CASSLQGNSPLHF. CDR3 bases: TGTGCCAGTAGTTTGCAGGGAAATTCACCCCTCCACTTT.

Here the CDR3 reads CASSLTGSSYNEQFF. CDR3 DNA: TGTGCCAGCAGCCTTACAGGGAGCTCCTACAATGAGCAGTTCTTC. The chain uses TRBV11-3 and TRBJ2-1; tentatively, D is TRBD1 (6 bases). Trimming removed 5 bases from V and 0 bases from J, with 11 bases in between. The germline gives CDR1 SGHNT, CDR2 YENEEA. The length of the CDR3 is 15 residues.

The chain is built from TRBV27 and TRBJ2-2; 8 bases are shared with TRBD2. V gave up 3 bases and J gave up 3 bases; unmatched junction bases: 9. CDR3 length: 17 amino acids. Germline loops: CDR1 MNHEY, CDR2 SMNVEV (reference sequence). The CDR3 region is CASSFREGGGHTGELFF. CDR3 nucleotide sequence: TGTGCCAGCAGTTTTCGGGAGGGCGGAGGACACACCGGGGAGCTGTTTTTT.

The J gene is TRBJ2-7, the V gene TRBV7-2, with D tentatively TRBD1 (6 bases). In germline, CDR1 is SGHTA, CDR2 FQGNSA. The CDR3 length is 14 residues. Deletions cut 1 base from V and 6 bases from J, with 13 bases between. The CDR3 sequence is CASSLEGTGFEQYF. In DNA form, the CDR3 reads TGTGCCAGCAGCTTAGAGGGAACAGGGTTCGAGCAGTACTTC.

The V and J genes are TRBV30 and TRBJ2-3; 10 bases agree with TRBD2. The V and J ends lost 2 bases and 3 bases, in that order; junction bases with no gene match: 11. Germline values: CDR1 GTSNPN, CDR2 SVGIG (reference sequence). This CDR3 contains 17 residues. The CDR3 reads CAWSRTLLAGITDTQYF. DNA for the CDR3: TGTGCCTGGAGTCGAACCTTACTAGCGGGAATAACAGATACGCAGTATTTT.

V usage is TRBV6-6 and J usage is TRBJ2-7; D is perhaps TRBD2 (5 bases). Germline V CDR1 and CDR2: MNHNY, SVGAGI (reference sequence). V lost 3 bases and J lost 2, with 11 bases in between. This CDR3 comprises 14 residues. The CDR3 coding sequence is TGTGCCAGCAGTTATTACGACGGGGCCTACGAGCAGTACTTC. Protein product: CASSYYDGAYEQYF.

CDR3 nucleotide sequence: TGTGCCAGCAGTTCCCGGGACAGGGGTCAGGAGACCCAGTACTTC. Protein: CASSSRDRGQETQYF. The chain uses TRBV6-6 and TRBJ2-5; 10 bases map to TRBD1. V shed 4 bases, J shed 5 bases, and the junction held 7 bases outside the gene matches. The CDR3 has 15 amino acids. Germline loops: CDR1 MNHNY, CDR2 SVGAGI (reference sequence).